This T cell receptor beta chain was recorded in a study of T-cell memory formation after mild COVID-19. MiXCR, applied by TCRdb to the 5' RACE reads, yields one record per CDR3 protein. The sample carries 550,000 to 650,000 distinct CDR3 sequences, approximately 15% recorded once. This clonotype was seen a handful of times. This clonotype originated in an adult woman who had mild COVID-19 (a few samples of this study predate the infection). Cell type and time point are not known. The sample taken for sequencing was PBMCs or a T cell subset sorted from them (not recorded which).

CDR3 in DNA: TGTGTCACCGGGCAATCACTTTACAATGAGCAGTTCTTC. Translating gives CVTGQSLYNEQFF. The V and J genes are TRBV7-9 and TRBJ2-1, with D unclear. The CDR3 is 13 residues long. Germline-derived CDR1 and CDR2 are SEHNR and FQNEAQ (reference sequence). Variable domain in full (rest from reference TRBV7-9 and TRBJ2-1): DTGVSQNPRHKITKRGQNVTFRCDPISEHNRLYWYRQTLGQGPEFLTYFQNEAQLEKSRLLSDRFSAERPKGSFSTLEIQRTEQGDSAMYLCVTGQSLYNEQFFGPGTRLTVL.